The entry below describes one TCR beta chain. The antigen is not known. The CDR3 has 12 residues. The V end lost 3 bases, the J end lost 15 bases, and 18 bases lay between the germline ends. Germline V gene data show CDR1 as DFQATT and CDR2 as SNEGSKA (reference sequence). The second PCR ran about 6 to 11 cycles with a sample-barcoded 5' primer and J-beta primers. Each CDR3 protein gets one entry after TCRdb re-called the 5' RACE reads with MiXCR. Of fewer than 950,000 distinct CDR3 sequences listed, about 36% are singletons. This sample is part of a study of blood T cells in healthy people across ages. Study as a whole: Template switching recovered approximately one barcoded beta molecule for every two T cells.

Study-level findings and limits: Both naive CD4+ cell counts and diversity were greater in long-lived donors than in aged donors.

Input material: blood. This TCR was recovered from a man aged 18 to 29 in good health. This chain links TRBV20-1 with TRBJ2-4; the D gene is possibly TRBD2 (5 bases). The CDR3 DNA follows: TGCAGTGCTAGCGCCCGGGGAACCCCTCCGTACTTC. Translating gives CSASARGTPPYF.